A single sample is the source of the 23 T cell receptor beta chains below, sequenced in a study of cytomegalovirus exposure and HLA in healthy donors. Amplification used 60 Vbeta primers and 13 Jbeta primers. Here immunoSEQ multiplex PCR was the method, and the copy in TCRdb shows in-frame clones only, minus some. The table lists some 170,000 clones, about 75% of them singletons, with 2.5% to 3.5% in the top ten. Sequencing input: PBMCs. The receptors were sampled from a woman between 45 and 65 years old in good health and CMV-seropositive.

Comment on this clone: Other DNA sequences in the same sample also yield this CDR3. The genes are TRBV30 and TRBJ1-1; D is unresolved. Germline values: CDR1 GTSNPN, CDR2 SVGIG (reference sequence). The CDR3 totals 12 residues. V was cut by 1 base and J by 3 bases, with 6 bases left in between. CDR3 bases: TGTGCCTGGAGTGCTAGTGACACTGAAGCTTTCTTT. The encoded protein is CAWSASDTEAFF.

The V and J genes are TRBV19 and TRBJ1-1; D ambiguous. This CDR3 region has 17 residues. From germline, CDR1 is LNHDA and CDR2 SQIVND (reference sequence). Trimming left V 2 bases short and J 0 bases short, with 16 bases between. The CDR3 spells CASSITPGRIMNTEAFF. Here the CDR3 DNA reads TGTGCCAGTAGTATAACCCCCGGCAGGATCATGAACACTGAAGCTTTCTTT.

The sample holds one count of this clone. This chain links TRBV5-6 with TRBJ2-5, with 11 bases that match TRBD2. Germline V gives CDR1 SGHDT, CDR2 YYEEEE. The junction had 6 bases not matched to a gene; V was cut back by 4 bases and J by 4 bases. The CDR3 has 15 amino acids. The CDR3 region is CASSQATSGGETQYF. CDR3 DNA sequence: TGTGCCAGCAGCCAAGCAACTAGCGGGGGAGAGACCCAGTACTTC.

This clone is a singleton in its sample. The chain combines TRBV6-1 with TRBJ1-3; D remains unclear. Germline V lookup: CDR1 MNHNS, CDR2 SASEGT. Trimming left V 4 bases short and J 5 bases short, with 6 bases between. This CDR3 comprises 12 residues. The CDR3: CASSVSRNTIYF. CDR3 DNA sequence: TGTGCCAGCAGTGTCAGTCGAAACACCATATATTTT.

This chain uses TRBV6-1 with TRBJ2-1; 7 positions agree with TRBD2. This CDR3 has 16 residues. The ends lost 1 base at V and 3 bases at J; junction bases unmatched: 6. Germline V lookup: CDR1 MNHNS, CDR2 SASEGT. For the CDR3, the DNA is TGTGCCAGCAGTGAAGTGGGGGGGACGGTCTACAATGAGCAGTTCTTC. Translated, it gives CASSEVGGTVYNEQFF.

Details on this clone: An end of the junction differs from the germline gene, which may be a read error. The chain carries TRBV5-4 and TRBJ2-7, with TRBD1 matching over 10 bases. CDR3 length: 15 amino acids. Germline loops: CDR1 SGHNT, CDR2 YYREEE (reference sequence). In nucleotides, the CDR3 is TGTGCCAGCAGCTTGGAAAACCAGGGACAGGGGATGGATGTCTTC. Protein: CASSLENQGQGMDVF.

J is TRBJ1-4 and V is TRBV2, with D possibly being TRBD1 (5 bases). The CDR3 sequence is 15 residues long. V lost 4 bases and J 6 bases, leaving 15 bases between the germline ends. Germline V gives CDR1 SNHLY, CDR2 FYNNEI. CDR3 bases: TGTGCCAGCAGTGTGGGACGGGGGAGGTATGAAAAACTGTTTTTT. Encoded protein: CASSVGRGRYEKLFF.

This clone was detected only a few times. DNA of the CDR3: TGCGCCAGCAGCCAATATCGGGGGTCGGAAGAGACCCAGTACTTC. This sequence encodes CASSQYRGSEETQYF. The chain joins TRBV4-1 to TRBJ2-5; possibly TRBD2 for D (6 bases). The ends were cut back, 2 bases at V and 3 bases at J, with 13 bases in the middle. Per the germline V gene, CDR1 is MGHRA and CDR2 is YSYEKL. CDR3 length: 15 residues.

The rearrangement uses TRBV12-5 and TRBJ2-3; 8 bases line up with TRBD2. Germline V gene data show CDR1 as LGHNT and CDR2 as FRNRAP. V lost 4 bases and J lost 4; bases outside the gene matches: 7. The CDR3 runs to 15 residues. This chain's CDR3 is CASGSLAGFPDTQYF. The DNA of the CDR3 is TGTGCTAGTGGTTCTCTAGCGGGTTTCCCAGATACGCAGTATTTT. Complete variable domain (other parts from reference TRBV12-5 and TRBJ2-3): DARVTQTPRHKVTEMGQEVTMRCQPILGHNTVFWYRQTMMQGLELLAYFRNRAPLDDSGMPKDRFSAEMPDATLATLKIQPSEPRDSAVYFCASGSLAGFPDTQYFGPGTRLTVL.

This clone was recorded a few times. Other nucleotide sequences from this sample produce the same CDR3. This chain uses TRBV5-1 with TRBJ1-1; 8 positions match TRBD1. With V trimmed by 3 bases and J by 5 bases, 6 bases remained unmatched. Per germline, CDR1 SGHRS and CDR2 YFSETQ. This CDR3 has 14 residues. CDR3 sequence: CASSSQGAGTEAFF. In nucleotides, the CDR3 is TGCGCCAGCAGCTCTCAGGGGGCGGGTACTGAAGCTTTCTTT.

CDR3 nucleotide sequence: TGCGCCAGCAGCTTTCAGGGCGCTGCCCTTGAAGCTTTCTTT. This gives the protein CASSFQGAALEAFF. The gene calls are TRBV5-1 and TRBJ1-1; TRBD1 might be the D (5 bases). This CDR3 is built from 14 residues. Between the trimmed V and J ends, which lost 2 bases and 7 bases, there was a span of 15 bases. The germline CDR1 and CDR2 sequences are SGHRS and YFSETQ.

This chain uses TRBV10-3 with TRBJ1-1; a possible D gene is TRBD1 (6 bases). The CDR3 is made up of 16 amino acids. Trimming stripped 3 bases from V and 1 base from J, with 15 bases between. CDR1 and CDR2 (germline): ENHRY, SYGVKD. Here the CDR3 DNA reads TGTGCCATCAGTGAAACCGAGGGACACCCGAACACTGAAGCTTTCTTT. Its protein product is CAISETEGHPNTEAFF.

This rearrangement joins TRBV6-5 to TRBJ1-2; 7 bases map to TRBD1. Per germline, CDR1 MNHEY and CDR2 SVGAGI. The CDR3 has 14 residues. The V gene end was trimmed by 2 bases and the J gene end by 5 bases; junction bases not matched to a gene: 5. The CDR3 spells CASSYQQGGYGYTF. In nucleotides, the CDR3 is TGTGCCAGCAGTTACCAGCAGGGGGGTTATGGCTACACCTTC.

V usage is TRBV29-1 and J usage is TRBJ1-2; 8 bases map to TRBD1. V lost 7 bases, J lost 6 bases, and 16 bases stayed unmatched. Germline-derived CDR1 and CDR2 are SQVTM and ANQGSEA. There are 15 residues in the CDR3. The CDR3 protein is CSASGQVPPQDGYTF. CDR3 DNA: TGCAGCGCCTCGGGACAGGTCCCCCCGCAGGATGGCTACACCTTC. Complete variable domain (other parts from reference TRBV29-1 and TRBJ1-2): SAVISQKPSRDICQRGTSLTIQCQVDSQVTMMFWYRQQPGQSLTLIATANQGSEATYESGFVIDKFPISRPNLTFSTLTVSNMSPEDSSIYLCSASGQVPPQDGYTFGSGTRLTVV.

CDR3 sequence reads: CSVEIVEKLFF. The CDR3, as DNA: TGCAGCGTTGAAATCGTTGAAAAACTGTTTTTT. The V and J genes are TRBV29-1 and TRBJ1-4, with D hard to call. Trimming stripped 2 bases from V and 7 bases from J, with 5 bases between. Germline assignment: CDR1 SQVTM and CDR2 ANQGSEA. The length of the CDR3 is 11 residues.

This chain connects TRBV5-4 to TRBJ1-1; TRBD1 matches at 10 bases. This CDR3 spans 15 amino acids. From germline, CDR1 is SGHNT and CDR2 YYREEE (reference sequence). Trimming removed 3 bases from V and 6 bases from J; junction bases left unmatched: 8. CDR3 bases: TGTGCCAGCAGCTCGCCGGGACAGGGGCACGCTGAAGCTTTCTTT. This gives the protein CASSSPGQGHAEAFF.

V is TRBV9 and J is TRBJ2-3; 11 bases align to TRBD2. Germline assignment: CDR1 SGDLS and CDR2 YYNGEE. V lost 4 bases to trimming and J lost 2 bases; unmatched junction nucleotides: 3. CDR3 length: 15 residues. The CDR3 is CASSQGLAVTDTQYF. CDR3 bases: TGTGCCAGCAGCCAGGGACTAGCGGTCACAGATACGCAGTATTTT.

This clone was seen a handful of times. This sequence joins TRBV6-5 and TRBJ2-5; TRBD2 aligns across 8 bases. CDR1 MNHEY and CDR2 SVGAGI come from the germline V gene. The CDR3 has 15 residues. The J segment lost 4 bases and the V segment lost 8 bases, leaving 12 bases of the junction unmatched. In DNA form, the CDR3 reads TGTGCCAGCGGGCTATCGGGGGGGGCCTCAGAGACCCAGTACTTC. As protein: CASGLSGGASETQYF.

The V and J genes are TRBV6-1 and TRBJ1-5; no firm D call. The germline V and J ends were trimmed by 3 bases and 2 bases, with 8 bases remaining between them. Looked up from germline, CDR1 is MNHNS and CDR2 is SASEGT. This CDR3 has 14 amino acids. The CDR3 loop is CASSEWQGNQPQHF. CDR3 nucleotide sequence: TGTGCCAGCAGTGAGTGGCAGGGCAATCAGCCCCAGCATTTT.

The chain joins TRBV27 to TRBJ2-7; 8 bases are a match to TRBD1. This CDR3 is built from 15 residues. Germline CDR1 and CDR2: MNHEY and SMNVEV (reference sequence). V trimming: 3 bases; J trimming: 0 bases; junction bases outside the gene matches: 4. The CDR3 loop is CASSFSGQGSYEQYF. The CDR3 nucleotides are TGTGCCAGCAGTTTTTCAGGACAGGGCTCCTACGAGCAGTACTTC.

CDR3 region: CASSLSGGGPYEQYF. The CDR3 nucleotides read TGTGCCAGCAGCTTAAGCGGGGGGGGTCCGTACGAGCAGTACTTC. The chain couples TRBV7-3 to TRBJ2-7; 9 bases line up with TRBD2. V shed 1 base, J shed 4 bases, and the junction held 5 bases outside the gene matches. The V gene's germline CDR1 is SGHTA and CDR2 FQGTGA. This CDR3 contains 15 residues.

V is TRBV15 and J is TRBJ1-2; D not certain. The V end was cut by 5 bases, the J end by 1 base, with 17 bases between. This CDR3 comprises 16 residues. The germline gives CDR1 LNHNV, CDR2 YYDKDF (reference sequence). CDR3 DNA: TGTGCCACCAGCGCTGGCCTCGGGAATCTTAACTATGGCTACACCTTC. This encodes CATSAGLGNLNYGYTF.

The rearrangement uses TRBV11-1 and TRBJ1-1; 8 bases are a match to TRBD1. This CDR3 has 14 amino acids. After removal of 5 bases from V and 3 bases from J, the junction contained 5 bases not matched to a gene. CDR1 and CDR2 from the germline V gene are SGHAT and FQDESV (reference sequence). CDR3 protein: CASSRSRGHTEAFF. The DNA of the CDR3 is TGTGCCAGCAGCCGGTCCAGGGGGCACACTGAAGCTTTCTTT. The entire variable domain, with the rest obtained from reference TRBV11-1 and TRBJ1-1, is as follows: EAEVAQSPRYKITEKSQAVAFWCDPISGHATLYWYRQILGQGPELLVQFQDESVVDDSQLPKDRFSAERLKGVDSTLKIQPAELGDSAMYLCASSRSRGHTEAFFGQGTRLTVV.